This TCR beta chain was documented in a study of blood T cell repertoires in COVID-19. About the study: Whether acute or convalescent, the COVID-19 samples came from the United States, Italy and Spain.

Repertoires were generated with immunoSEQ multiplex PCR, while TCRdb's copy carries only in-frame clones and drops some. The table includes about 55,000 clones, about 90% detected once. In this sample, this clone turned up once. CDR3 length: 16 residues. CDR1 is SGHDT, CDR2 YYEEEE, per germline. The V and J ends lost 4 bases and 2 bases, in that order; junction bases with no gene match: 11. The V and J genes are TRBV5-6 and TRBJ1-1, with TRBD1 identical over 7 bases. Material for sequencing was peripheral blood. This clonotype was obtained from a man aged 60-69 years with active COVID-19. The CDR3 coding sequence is TGTGCCAGCAGCCTCTTTGGTCAGGGGGGTAACACTGAAGCTTTCTTT. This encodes CASSLFGQGGNTEAFF. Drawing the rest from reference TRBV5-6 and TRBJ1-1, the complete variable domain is DAGVTQSPTHLIKTRGQQVTLRCSPKSGHDTVSWYQQALGQGPQFIFQYYEEEERQRGNFPDRFSGHQFPNYSSELNVNALLLGDSALYLCASSLFGQGGNTEAFFGQGTRLTVV.